This TCR beta chain was sequenced for a study of human T cells and chemical hapten exposure. Across the study: Enrolled patients were predominantly female and had alopecia areata, totalis or universalis.

This clonotype was seen only a few times. Library preparation tagged each individual cDNA molecule with a unique molecular identifier. Each CDR3 protein is one row after TCRdb ran MiXCR on the RACE reads. The sample lists fewer than 200,000 distinct CDR3 sequences, roughly a quarter occurring once. This CDR3 spans 11 amino acids. Per germline, CDR1 MNHEY and CDR2 SMNVEV (reference sequence). Trimming pared 4 bases from V and 13 bases from J, leaving 10 bases between. Documented time point: patch test 3, about 24 weeks after DPC sensitization. Regarding treatment: therapeutic diphenylcyclopropenone sensitization with weekly scalp DPC.

The genes are TRBV27 and TRBJ1-4; TRBD1 is a possible D gene (6 bases). Specimen: whole blood, collected in connection with sensitization to the hapten diphenylcyclopropenone (DPC). This TCR derives from a woman between 18 and 29 years old with alopecia areata. Some clones in this sample may be carry-over from other donors' samples. For the CDR3, the DNA is TGTGCCAGCAGTTCCAGGGGTAGACTGTTTTTT. Protein: CASSSRGRLFF.